The 20 T cell receptor beta chains given below trace back to one sample, sequenced in a study of blood T cell repertoires in COVID-19. Only in-frame clones appear in the TCRdb table, and some are missing; sequencing was by immunoSEQ multiplex PCR. The sample has some 70,000 clones; approximately 80% are singletons. The sample comprised peripheral blood. These receptors came from a man older than 75 with acute or convalescent COVID-19.

The chain is built from TRBV9 and TRBJ1-6; tentative D call: TRBD1 (5 bases). The CDR3 sequence is 18 residues long. Germline V CDR1 and CDR2: SGDLS, YYNGEE. V was shortened by 3 bases and J by 6 bases, with 22 bases between the two germline ends. Written as DNA, the CDR3 is TGTGCCAGCAGCGCAAACCTAGGGTCAGGGAACGGTAATTCACCCCTCCACTTT. Translation gives CASSANLGSGNGNSPLHF.

The chain uses TRBV19 and TRBJ1-2, with 9 bases lining up with TRBD1. The CDR3 is 15 amino acids. The V segment lost 3 bases and the J segment 4 bases; nucleotides outside the gene matches: 6. CDR1 LNHDA and CDR2 SQIVND come from the germline V gene (reference sequence). The CDR3 region is CASSITGTGPYGYTF. The CDR3 coding sequence is TGTGCCAGTAGTATTACCGGGACAGGGCCCTATGGCTACACCTTC. The full variable domain, its missing parts supplied by reference TRBV19 and TRBJ1-2, is DGGITQSPKYLFRKEGQNVTLSCEQNLNHDAMYWYRQDPGQGLRLIYYSQIVNDFQKGDIAEGYSVSREKKESFPLTVTSAQKNPTAFYLCASSITGTGPYGYTFGSGTRLTVV.

The CDR3 loop reads CASSQVGGSNYGYTF. CDR3 in DNA: TGTGCCAGCAGCCAAGTTGGAGGGTCTAACTATGGCTACACCTTC. This chain joins TRBV14 and TRBJ1-2; D not resolved. Trimming took 1 base from V and 0 from J, leaving 9 bases between them. Per germline, CDR1 SGHDN and CDR2 FVKESK. The CDR3 has 15 residues.

Note on this clone: The junction departs from the called germline gene at one end, perhaps through a read error. The chain carries TRBV7-2 and TRBJ1-2; D is possibly TRBD1 (5 bases). The CDR3 consists of 15 residues. CDR1 is SGHTA and CDR2 is FQGNSA in the germline V gene. CDR3 residues: CASSLEGAGNYGYTF. The DNA of the CDR3 is TGTGCCAGCAGTTTAGAAGGGGCGGGAAACTATGGCTACACCTTC.

This chain links TRBV15 with TRBJ2-2; 8 nucleotides line up with TRBD1. V lost 2 bases, J lost 2 bases, and 4 bases stayed unmatched. The CDR3 sequence is 16 residues long. CDR1 LNHNV and CDR2 YYDKDF come from the germline V gene (reference sequence). The CDR3 here is CATSRRGTGNTGELFF. The CDR3 region has the DNA TGTGCCACCAGCAGAAGAGGGACAGGAAACACCGGGGAGCTGTTTTTT.

The chain uses TRBV5-8 and TRBJ2-3, with no clear D. This CDR3 spans 12 amino acids. CDR1 and CDR2 from the germline V gene are SGHTS and YDEGEE. The V gene lost 0 bases and the J gene lost 5 bases, with 4 bases spanning the gap. The CDR3 nucleotides read TGTGCCAGCAGCTTGGAACTAGATACGCAGTATTTT. Protein sequence: CASSLELDTQYF.

The genes are TRBV5-1 and TRBJ2-7, with 8 bases matching TRBD1. The CDR3 has 14 amino acids. Per the germline V gene, CDR1 is SGHRS and CDR2 is YFSETQ. Trimming took 4 bases from V and 3 from J; bases not matched to a gene: 6. The CDR3 coding sequence is TGCGCCAGCAGCCCACAGGGGGATCACTACGAGCAGTACTTC. Amino acid sequence: CASSPQGDHYEQYF.

The V gene is TRBV7-9, the J gene TRBJ2-7, with D maybe TRBD1 (5 bases). Trimming shortened V by 1 base and J by 1 base, and 8 bases separated the two germline ends. There are 14 residues in the CDR3. In germline, CDR1 is SEHNR, CDR2 FQNEAQ (reference sequence). This CDR3 is CASSLVQGSYEQYF. The CDR3 DNA sequence: TGTGCCAGCAGCTTAGTTCAGGGTTCCTACGAGCAGTACTTC.

The chain carries TRBV18 and TRBJ1-1, with a weak D call TRBD1 (6 bases). The germline CDR1 and CDR2 sequences are KGHSH and LQKENI. The ends were cut back, 3 bases at V and 0 bases at J, with 14 bases in the middle. The CDR3 spans 16 residues. CDR3 residues: CASSPTGMGMNTEAFF. In DNA form, the CDR3 reads TGTGCCAGCTCACCGACAGGAATGGGGATGAACACTGAAGCTTTCTTT.

The chain is built from TRBV5-1 and TRBJ2-5, with 8 nucleotides matching TRBD2. The CDR3 spans 14 residues. Germline loops: CDR1 SGHRS, CDR2 YFSETQ. The V segment lost 2 bases and the J segment 5 bases; nucleotides outside the gene matches: 5. The CDR3 DNA reads TGCGCCAGCAGCTTCGGTAGCGGGGATGAGACCCAGTACTTC. Protein: CASSFGSGDETQYF.

The chain uses TRBV18 and TRBJ2-1; 12 bases map to TRBD2. V shed 6 bases and J 6 bases; nucleotides not matched to a gene: 6. Germline CDR1 reads KGHSH; CDR2 reads LQKENI. The CDR3 extends over 15 amino acids. The CDR3 is CASSSTSGSVNEQFF. CDR3 nucleotide sequence: TGTGCCAGCTCTTCGACTAGCGGGAGTGTCAATGAGCAGTTCTTC.

The rearrangement uses TRBV27 and TRBJ2-1; D is possibly TRBD2 (6 bases). This CDR3 region has 16 residues. Germline values: CDR1 MNHEY, CDR2 SMNVEV (reference sequence). V was shortened by 0 bases and J by 3 bases, with 12 bases between the two germline ends. In DNA, the CDR3 is TGTGCCAGCAGTTTATCTAGCGGACGCATCTACAATGAGCAGTTCTTC. As protein: CASSLSSGRIYNEQFF.

The chain uses TRBV5-6 and TRBJ1-3, with a weak D call TRBD1 (6 bases). The germline gives CDR1 SGHDT, CDR2 YYEEEE. V dropped 3 bases and J dropped 1 base, with 20 bases sitting between them. The CDR3 is 18 amino acids. The CDR3 region has the DNA TGTGCCAGCAGCTCGGACCTTGCGGGGGCCCTTTCTGGAAACACCATATATTTT. Protein product: CASSSDLAGALSGNTIYF.

The chain carries TRBV21-1 and TRBJ2-4; the table's D gene call, TRBD2, was not cross checked with the DNA. TRBV21-1 is labeled a pseudogene. The CDR3 spans 13 residues. Written as DNA, the CDR3 is TGTGCCATCCACGGACCGGAGGGAAACATTCAGTACTTC. Protein: CAIHGPEGNIQYF.

This clone appeared once. The chain joins TRBV6-5 to TRBJ1-2, with 8 nucleotides matching TRBD1. Germline trimming cut 6 bases from V and 5 bases from J; bases unmatched to any gene: 2. The CDR3 totals 12 residues. Germline values: CDR1 MNHEY, CDR2 SVGAGI. In DNA form, the CDR3 reads TGTGCCAGCAGGGACAGGGTTTATGGCTACACCTTC. Translating gives CASRDRVYGYTF.

The V and J genes are TRBV7-8 and TRBJ1-3; 9 bases are shared with TRBD1. CDR3 size: 15 residues. Germline CDR1 SGHVS, CDR2 FQNEAQ. With V trimmed by 4 bases and J by 6 bases, 7 bases remained unmatched. CDR3 region: CASSSTGGQTNTIYF. The CDR3 DNA follows: TGTGCCAGCAGCTCCACAGGGGGCCAAACAAACACCATATATTTT.

The chain has TRBV7-2 and TRBJ2-5; 9 bases map to TRBD1. CDR1 SGHTA and CDR2 FQGNSA come from the germline V gene. The CDR3 has 14 amino acids. With 4 bases clipped from V and 4 bases from J, the junction kept 4 bases outside the gene matches. The CDR3 region is CASSYRGPRETQYF. CDR3 DNA sequence: TGTGCCAGCAGCTACAGGGGGCCCAGAGAGACCCAGTACTTC.

The chain uses TRBV11-2 and TRBJ1-1; D unresolved. Germline V CDR1 and CDR2: SGHAT, FQNNGV. V shed 7 bases and J shed 3 bases, with 12 bases lying between them. CDR3 size: 13 residues. CDR3 DNA: TGTGCCAGCACCCCTACTCCCTACACTGAAGCTTTCTTT. Translated: CASTPTPYTEAFF. The full variable domain, completed using reference TRBV11-2 and TRBJ1-1, is EAGVAQSPRYKIIEKRQSVAFWCNPISGHATLYWYQQILGQGPKLLIQFQNNGVVDDSQLPKDRFSAERLKGVDSTLKIQPAKLEDSAVYLCASTPTPYTEAFFGQGTRLTVV.

This sequence joins TRBV6-2 or TRBV6-3 and TRBJ2-2, with 9 bases fitting TRBD2. The CDR3 is 20 residues long. J gave up 8 bases and V 2 bases, and 21 bases lay outside the gene matches. CDR1 and CDR2 from the germline V gene are MNHEY and SVGEGT. Here the CDR3 DNA reads TGTGCCAGCAGTTACGCAACCCGACAGACAATAATAGCGGGAGTTGGGGAGCTGTTTTTT. Its translation is CASSYATRQTIIAGVGELFF.

V gene TRBV5-6 combines with J gene TRBJ2-7; 7 nucleotides agree with TRBD1. This CDR3 has 12 amino acids. V dropped 4 bases and J dropped 5; count of bases not matched to a gene: 3. CDR1 and CDR2 from the germline V gene are SGHDT and YYEEEE. CDR3: CASSHTGDEQYF. CDR3 nucleotides: TGTGCCAGCAGCCATACAGGGGACGAGCAGTACTTC.